The present TCR beta chain was sequenced within a study of shared T cell receptors in the human thymus. Libraries were prepared by immunoSEQ multiplex PCR; TCRdb keeps only in-frame clonotypes and omits some of them. Here the sample spans 650,000 to 950,000 clones, 80% to 90% being singletons. V was pared by 3 bases and J by 6 bases, with 10 bases of the junction left unmatched. Germline V lookup: CDR1 MGHDK, CDR2 SYGVNS. CDR3 length equals 16 residues. This same sample was also part of a study on human thymus T cells. That work contributes: Infants, healthy and Finnish, who were having corrective surgery for congenital heart defects served as donors. Thymic tissue was derived from resections collected during corrective heart surgery.

Sequencing was done on a sample of thymocytes. V and J are TRBV25-1 and TRBJ2-1; TRBD2 matches 8 bases. The TCR was taken from a girl under two years old with a congenital heart defect. The CDR3 protein is CASSEDRERGGNEQFF. For the CDR3, the DNA is TGTGCCAGCAGTGAGGACCGAGAACGGGGGGGCAATGAGCAGTTCTTC.